The rows below give T cell receptor beta chains drawn from one sample of a study of blood T cell repertoires in COVID-19. Produced via immunoSEQ multiplex PCR; TCRdb's table is partial and in-frame only. Of 200,000 or so clones listed, 70% to 90% are singletons. Material: peripheral blood. These receptors all stem from a human donor with active or convalescent COVID-19. The donor label of this sample is uncertain. Each CDR3 is given with its conserved first and last residue. D genes are given only for firm matches. Not all rows give a size; the values are once, few, many and, for expanded clones, a class.

TRBV2,-,TRBJ2-3,-,CASSELEENTQYF,TGTGCCAGCAGTGAACTAGAGGAAAATACGCAGTATTTT
TRBV5-1,TRBD1,TRBJ2-7,-,CASSLESGGYEQYF,TGCGCCAGCAGCTTGGAGTCAGGGGGCTACGAGCAGTACTTC
TRBV2,-,TRBJ1-5,-,CASSENPRSQPQHF,TGTGCCAGCAGTGAAAACCCCCGTAGCCAGCCCCAGCATTTT
TRBV30,-,TRBJ2-1,once,CAWTDTPYNEQFF,TGTGCCTGGACAGACACGCCGTACAATGAGCAGTTCTTC
TRBV12-3/TRBV12-4,-,TRBJ1-4,-,CASSLDQLKLFF,TGTGCCAGCAGTTTAGATCAATTAAAACTGTTTTTT
TRBV5-6,TRBD1,TRBJ1-6,-,CASSTAGGSSPLHF,TGTGCCAGCAGCACAGCAGGGGGCAGTTCACCCCTCCACTTT
TRBV10-1,-,TRBJ1-1,-,CASSETPDSFNTEAFF,TGCGCCAGCAGTGAGACACCGGACAGCTTTAACACTGAAGCTTTCTTT
TRBV28,-,TRBJ1-5,-,CANPSRGNGQPQHF,TGTGCCAACCCGAGCAGGGGTAACGGTCAGCCCCAGCATTTT
TRBV19,-,TRBJ1-2,-,CASRHPGKNYGYTF,TGTGCCAGTCGTCACCCCGGGAAGAACTATGGCTACACCTTC
TRBV19,-,TRBJ2-5,-,CARLSLQETQYF,TGTGCCAGACTCTCACTACAAGAGACCCAGTACTTC
TRBV5-4,-,TRBJ1-3,-,CASSSHRSSGNTIYF,TGTGCCAGCAGCTCTCATAGGAGCTCTGGAAACACCATATATTTT
TRBV27,TRBD1,TRBJ2-7,-,CASSATGAQWYF,TGTGCCAGCAGTGCCACAGGGGCCCAGTGGTACTTC
TRBV7-8,TRBD2,TRBJ2-5,-,CASSVSSGRLMGETQYF,TGTGCCAGCAGCGTCTCTAGCGGGAGACTGATGGGGGAGACCCAGTACTTC
TRBV5-6,-,TRBJ2-7,once,CASSLGPPAGVRYEQYF,TGTGCCAGCAGCTTGGGCCCTCCCGCAGGGGTAAGGTACGAGCAGTACTTC
TRBV24-1,-,TRBJ1-4,-,CATATESPEKLFF,TGTGCCACCGCTACAGAGTCCCCAGAAAAACTGTTTTTT
TRBV3-1/TRBV3-2,TRBD1,TRBJ1-1,-,CASNRGTGVMNTEAFF,TGTGCCAGCAACAGGGGGACAGGTGTAATGAACACTGAAGCTTTCTTT
TRBV6-5,-,TRBJ2-7,-,CASSRRVGEQYF,TGTGCCAGCAGTAGGCGGGTCGGCGAGCAGTACTTC
TRBV5-4,TRBD1,TRBJ2-5,-,CASSLQGAGETQYF,TGTGCCAGCAGCCTCCAGGGGGCAGGAGAGACCCAGTACTTC
TRBV5-1,TRBD2,TRBJ2-7,-,CASSLVASGGTYEQYF,TGCGCCAGCAGCTTGGTGGCTAGCGGAGGGACCTACGAGCAGTACTTC
TRBV4-1,TRBD1,TRBJ1-1,-,CASSQEGGLIAFF,TGCGCCAGCAGCCAAGAAGGGGGCCTCATAGCTTTCTTT
TRBV7-2,-,TRBJ2-7,-,CASSTRPKSLHEQYF,TGTGCCAGCAGCACTAGACCAAAGTCCCTCCACGAGCAGTACTTC
TRBV7-3,-,TRBJ1-1,-,CASSLGTMNTEAFF,TGTGCCAGCAGCTTAGGGACAATGAACACTGAAGCTTTCTTT
TRBV13,TRBD2,TRBJ2-7,-,CARSFGGGGGVYEQYF,TGTGCCCGCAGCTTCGGGGGGGGCGGGGGCGTCTACGAGCAGTACTTC
TRBV6-5,-,TRBJ1-5,-,CASSYSPREPQHF,TGTGCCAGCAGTTATTCCCCCCGGGAGCCCCAGCATTTT
TRBV7-2,-,TRBJ2-5,-,CASSPGWRGGLQETQYF,TGTGCCAGCAGTCCAGGGTGGAGGGGGGGGCTCCAAGAGACCCAGTACTTC
TRBV4-2,-,TRBJ2-3,-,CASSQVAGVRGTDTQYF,TGTGCCAGCAGCCAAGTCGCAGGGGTGAGGGGCACAGATACGCAGTATTTT
TRBV6-5,-,TRBJ1-6,-,CASSYITADNSPLHF,TGTGCCAGCAGTTACATAACAGCGGATAATTCACCCCTCCACTTT
TRBV28,-,TRBJ1-1,-,CASSALGGNTEAFF,TGTGCCAGCAGTGCCCTGGGGGGAAACACTGAAGCTTTCTTT
TRBV10-3,-,TRBJ1-6,-,CAISGEGRSPLHF,TGTGCCATCAGTGGGGAGGGCCGGTCACCCCTCCACTTT
TRBV6-2/TRBV6-3,TRBD2,TRBJ2-7,-,CASSRSGGAPEQYF,TGTGCCAGCAGCCGTAGCGGGGGGGCCCCCGAGCAGTACTTC
TRBV7-2,-,TRBJ2-3,-,CASSLGFRGSTDTQYF,TGTGCCAGCAGCTTAGGGTTCCGGGGAAGCACAGATACGCAGTATTTT
TRBV15,-,TRBJ2-3,-,CATSRDLPSRGTDTQYF,TGTGCCACCAGCAGAGATCTACCCTCCCGAGGCACAGATACGCAGTATTTT
TRBV7-2,-,TRBJ1-2,-,CASSPRKGVDGYTF,TGTGCCAGCAGCCCACGGAAGGGGGTGGACGGCTACACCTTC
TRBV7-2,-,TRBJ1-2,once,CASSFPGGGYGYTF,TGTGCCAGCAGCTTTCCGGGGGGAGGCTATGGCTACACCTTC
TRBV28,-,TRBJ1-5,once,CASLARSQPQHF,TGTGCCAGTCTGGCCCGGAGTCAGCCCCAGCATTTT
TRBV5-6,-,TRBJ1-2,-,CASSFATVSNYGYTF,TGTGCCAGCAGCTTCGCAACAGTTTCTAACTATGGCTACACCTTC
TRBV2,-,TRBJ2-2,-,CASSVDRFNTGELFF,TGTGCCAGCAGTGTCGACAGGTTTAACACCGGGGAGCTGTTTTTT
TRBV4-3,TRBD2,TRBJ2-6,once,CASSQGEGTGANVLTF,TGCGCCAGCAGCCAAGGGGAGGGGACTGGGGCCAACGTCCTGACTTTC
TRBV11-3,-,TRBJ2-7,-,CASSFSGAAYEQYF,TGTGCCAGCAGCTTCTCAGGGGCTGCCTACGAGCAGTACTTC
TRBV5-6,TRBD2,TRBJ2-1,-,CASSPSGSGYYNEQFF,TGTGCCAGCAGCCCCAGTGGTAGCGGGTATTACAATGAGCAGTTCTTC
TRBV5-4,TRBD1,TRBJ1-1,once,CASSLDTGGSTEAFF,TGTGCCAGCAGCTTGGACACAGGGGGGAGCACTGAAGCTTTCTTT